This T cell receptor (beta chain) was sequenced for a study of T cells after posttransplantation cyclophosphamide. Whole-study results and caveats: Blood and skin or GI T cell repertoires showed limited TRB overlap. Later blood repertoires were often dominated by clones from the donor CD8+ memory compartment. TRB clonality was highly associated with recipient CMV seropositivity and reactivation.

The naive gate required viable CD3+CD4+ or CD3+CD8+ cells with CCR7+CD45RA+CD45RO-CD95-CD27+CD28+ phenotype. As concerns this clone: Antigen: not known.

Using immunoSEQ multiplex PCR, the repertoire was profiled, and TCRdb retains in-frame clones only, with some absent. Here the sample spans more than 30,000 clones, 80% to 95% being singletons. The germline V and J ends were trimmed by 0 bases and 7 bases, with 13 bases remaining between them. This CDR3 is 15 amino acids long. Germline values: CDR1 SEHNR, CDR2 FQNEAQ (reference sequence). The sequence was collected from a woman between 55 and 75 years old in good health, CMV-negative, and a related stem cell transplant donor. Material: naive CD4+ T cells sorted from PBMCs. The rearrangement links TRBV7-9 to TRBJ2-1; no firm D call. CDR3 sequence: CASSLATDRPNEQFF. CDR3 nucleotide sequence: TGTGCCAGCAGCTTAGCGACTGACCGTCCTAATGAGCAGTTCTTC.